Each of the 2 T cell receptor beta chains below was sequenced from the same sample in a study of T cells in Graves' hyperthyroidism and ophthalmopathy. The CDR3 regions of TCR beta were amplified from RNA transcripts. First-round RT-PCR targeting the TCR CDR3 was performed with the HTBI primer set. A single record per CDR3 protein comes from TCRdb applying MiXCR to the multiplex PCR reads. The table shows roughly 700,000 distinct CDR3 sequences, with 15% to 20% occurring only once. The sample comprised blood. All receptors derive from a middle-aged man with Graves' hyperthyroidism.

This clonotype was counted ten times or more. The V and J genes are TRBV10-3 and TRBJ2-7; the D is unclear. V lost 3 bases to trimming and J lost 3 bases, with 3 bases between them. The CDR3 has 11 residues. The germline CDR1 and CDR2 sequences are ENHRY and SYGVKD. The CDR3 region is CAISEIYEQYF. DNA of the CDR3: TGTGCCATCAGTGAAATCTACGAGCAGTACTTC.

This chain links TRBV6-2 or TRBV6-3 with TRBJ1-1; the D is unclear. Germline loops: CDR1 MNHEY, CDR2 SVGEGT. With 4 bases removed from V and 8 bases from J, the gap between germline ends came to 17 bases. CDR3 length: 14 residues. Here the CDR3 reads CASSFLGGLIEAFF. The CDR3 region has the DNA TGTGCCAGCAGTTTTCTGGGAGGATTAATAGAAGCTTTCTTT.